This entry lists 5 T cell receptor beta chains sequenced from one sample in a study of PD-L1 blockade in urothelial cancer. Sequencing was performed with immunoSEQ multiplex PCR; in TCRdb, only in-frame clones are kept and a portion is missing. The table shows 85,000 to 90,000 clones, with 90% occurring only once. Material: PBMCs, obtained around atezolizumab (anti-PD-L1) treatment. The source is a man aged 55 to 70 with urothelial cancer.

The gene calls are TRBV7-9 and TRBJ2-5, with a weak D call TRBD2 (5 bases). Trimming shortened V by 3 bases and J by 5 bases, and 7 bases separated the two germline ends. The CDR3 extends over 12 amino acids. Germline V lookup: CDR1 SEHNR, CDR2 FQNEAQ (reference sequence). The CDR3 DNA is TGTGCCAGCAGCTTTGGGGAGGAGACCCAGTACTTC. Translation: CASSFGEETQYF.

The chain has TRBV9 and TRBJ1-4, with TRBD1 matching over 8 bases. V shed 3 bases, J shed 8 bases, and the junction held 12 bases outside the gene matches. Germline loops: CDR1 SGDLS, CDR2 YYNGEE. The CDR3 is 16 amino acids. CDR3 protein: CASSALGEGQDEKLFF. The CDR3 coding sequence is TGTGCCAGCAGCGCCCTGGGGGAGGGACAGGACGAAAAACTGTTTTTT.

The genes are TRBV5-4 and TRBJ1-4; 7 nucleotides line up with TRBD1. V shed 4 bases and J 8 bases; nucleotides not matched to a gene: 8. Germline lookup yields CDR1 SGHNT and CDR2 YYREEE (reference sequence). This CDR3 region has 14 residues. The CDR3 nucleotides are TGTGCCAGCAGCCCGGGTCTGGACAGGGAAAAACTGTTTTTT. Its translation: CASSPGLDREKLFF.

The rearrangement joins TRBV11-2 to TRBJ2-7; 12 positions agree with TRBD2. Germline V gives CDR1 SGHAT, CDR2 FQNNGV. Trimming cost V 2 bases and J 4 bases; bases outside gene matches: 6. The CDR3 has 16 residues. The CDR3 protein is CASSLLAGGPGYEQYF. CDR3 DNA sequence: TGTGCCAGCAGCTTACTAGCGGGAGGGCCTGGGTACGAGCAGTACTTC.

J is TRBJ2-5 and V is TRBV11-2; 9 nucleotides agree with TRBD2. The CDR3 extends over 15 amino acids. Trimming cost V 2 bases and J 4 bases; bases outside gene matches: 5. CDR1 is SGHAT and CDR2 is FQNNGV in the germline V gene. The CDR3 DNA follows: TGTGCCAGCAGCTTAAGGGCGGGAGGGGGAGAGACCCAGTACTTC. As protein: CASSLRAGGGETQYF.